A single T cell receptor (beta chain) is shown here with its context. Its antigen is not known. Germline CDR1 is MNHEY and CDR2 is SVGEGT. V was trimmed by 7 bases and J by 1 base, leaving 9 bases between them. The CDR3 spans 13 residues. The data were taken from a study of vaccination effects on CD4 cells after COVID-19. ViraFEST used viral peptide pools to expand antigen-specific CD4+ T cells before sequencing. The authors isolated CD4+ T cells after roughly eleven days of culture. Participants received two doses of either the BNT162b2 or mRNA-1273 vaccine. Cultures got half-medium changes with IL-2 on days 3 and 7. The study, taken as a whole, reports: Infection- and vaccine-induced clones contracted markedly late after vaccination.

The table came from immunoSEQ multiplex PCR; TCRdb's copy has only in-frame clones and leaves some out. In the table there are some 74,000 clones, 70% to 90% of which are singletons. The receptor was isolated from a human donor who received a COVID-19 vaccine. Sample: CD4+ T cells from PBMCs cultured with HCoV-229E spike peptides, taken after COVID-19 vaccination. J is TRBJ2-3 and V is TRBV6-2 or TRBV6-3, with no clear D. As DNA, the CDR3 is TGTGCCAGCACCCCTTGGGGCACAGATACGCAGTATTTT. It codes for CASTPWGTDTQYF.